The 13 T cell receptor beta chains in this list originate from one sample, sequenced in a study of cytomegalovirus exposure and HLA in healthy donors. With 60 Vbeta and 13 Jbeta primers, the PCR was carried out. The table came from immunoSEQ multiplex PCR; TCRdb's copy has only in-frame clones and leaves some out. Among approximately 73,000 clones, 79% were seen once, and the ten largest hold around 21%. Material for sequencing was PBMCs. Receptors were obtained from a woman aged 35 to 49 in good health and CMV-seropositive.

The J gene is TRBJ1-5, the V gene TRBV28; 11 bases match TRBD1. Germline CDR1 MDHEN, CDR2 SYDVKM. The J segment lost 6 bases and the V segment lost 7 bases, leaving 20 bases of the junction unmatched. This CDR3 is built from 19 residues. The CDR3 sequence is CASKIFQLSGQGVGQPQHF. CDR3 nucleotide sequence: TGTGCCAGCAAAATCTTTCAACTGTCGGGACAGGGGGTAGGTCAGCCCCAGCATTTT.

Remarks on this clone: Other DNA sequences in this sample translate to the same CDR3. The gene calls are TRBV18 and TRBJ1-1; no firm D call. Trimming left V 3 bases short and J 1 base short, with 9 bases between. The CDR3 is 14 residues long. In germline, CDR1 is KGHSH, CDR2 LQKENI. The CDR3 DNA sequence: TGTGCCAGCTCACCCGTGTCTAGGAACACTGAAGCTTTCTTT. This gives the protein CASSPVSRNTEAFF. Full variable domain (outside the CDR3, taken from reference TRBV18 and TRBJ1-1): NAGVMQNPRHLVRRRGQEARLRCSPMKGHSHVYWYRQLPEEGLKFMVYLQKENIIDESGMPKERFSAEFPKEGPSILRIQQVVRGDSAAYFCASSPVSRNTEAFFGQGTRLTVV.

This clone has more than one count but fewer than ten. This sequence joins TRBV30 and TRBJ1-6; D might be TRBD1 (5 bases). V was pared by 0 bases and J by 9 bases, with 12 bases between. Looked up from germline, CDR1 is GTSNPN and CDR2 is SVGIG (reference sequence). This CDR3 is 14 amino acids long. CDR3 coding DNA: TGTGCCTGGAGTGTAGGGCGGGGCAGTTCACCCCTCCACTTT. It codes for CAWSVGRGSSPLHF.

This clone was seen a single time. The gene calls are TRBV5-1 and TRBJ1-2, with a tentative D call TRBD1 (6 bases). Germline V gene sequence: CDR1 SGHRS, CDR2 YFSETQ. The CDR3 is made up of 13 amino acids. Trimming left V 6 bases short and J 0 bases short, with 9 bases between. CDR3 bases: TGCGCCAGCACGGACAGAACTAACTATGGCTACACCTTC. It yields the protein CASTDRTNYGYTF.

The CDR3 region is CASSNRTSGGNTGELFF. CDR3 nucleotides: TGCGCCAGCAGCAATCGGACTAGCGGGGGGAACACCGGGGAGCTGTTTTTT. This chain links TRBV5-1 with TRBJ2-2, with 13 bases fitting TRBD2. CDR1 SGHRS and CDR2 YFSETQ come from the germline V gene. V lost 4 bases and J lost 1; bases outside the gene matches: 4. The CDR3 is 17 residues long.

This clone is a singleton in its sample. The rearrangement links TRBV27 to TRBJ2-7, with 10 bases identical to TRBD1. CDR1 is MNHEY, CDR2 SMNVEV, per germline (reference sequence). Trimming removed 3 bases from V and 2 bases from J; junction bases left unmatched: 10. The CDR3 is 17 residues long. In DNA, the CDR3 is TGTGCCAGCAGTTTGGGGGGAGGGGACAGGGGCACCTACGAGCAGTACTTC. Encoded protein: CASSLGGGDRGTYEQYF.

The rearrangement uses TRBV2 and TRBJ1-5, with D unresolved. This CDR3 comprises 14 residues. V gave up 0 bases and J gave up 5 bases, with 8 bases separating them. Germline V gives CDR1 SNHLY, CDR2 FYNNEI. Here the CDR3 DNA reads TGTGCCAGCAGTGAAGCCCTCCCCGATCAGCCCCAGCATTTT. It specifies CASSEALPDQPQHF.

This chain links TRBV7-7 with TRBJ2-2; tentative D call: TRBD2 (6 bases). Trimming left V 5 bases short and J 7 bases short, with 11 bases between. The length of the CDR3 is 13 residues. Germline lookup yields CDR1 SSHAT and CDR2 FNYEAQ (reference sequence). CDR3 nucleotide sequence: TGTGCCAGCAGCCTCCGGAGGGGCGGGGAGCTGTTTTTT. Encoded protein: CASSLRRGGELFF.

The chain carries TRBV2 and TRBJ1-2, with 12 bases fitting TRBD1. Germline loops: CDR1 SNHLY, CDR2 FYNNEI. The CDR3 covers 15 residues. The V and J ends lost 6 bases and 4 bases, in that order; junction bases with no gene match: 6. CDR3 protein: CASRAGTGGFYGYTF. As DNA, the CDR3 is TGTGCCAGCAGGGCCGGGACAGGGGGCTTCTATGGCTACACCTTC.

The genes are TRBV7-9 and TRBJ1-2; TRBD1 agrees at 10 bases. In germline, CDR1 is SEHNR, CDR2 FQNEAQ (reference sequence). There are 14 residues in the CDR3. Losses at the gene ends were 6 bases for V and 7 bases for J; bases not matched to a gene: 8. CDR3 protein: CASREDRGSAGYTF. For the CDR3, the DNA is TGTGCCAGCAGAGAGGACAGGGGGTCTGCTGGCTACACCTTC. The variable domain in full, completed from reference TRBV7-9 and TRBJ1-2, reads DTGVSQNPRHKITKRGQNVTFRCDPISEHNRLYWYRQTLGQGPEFLTYFQNEAQLEKSRLLSDRFSAERPKGSFSTLEIQRTEQGDSAMYLCASREDRGSAGYTFGSGTRLTVV.

V and J are TRBV7-9 and TRBJ2-6, with TRBD1 matching 8 bases. The V gene's germline CDR1 is SEHNR and CDR2 FQNEAQ (reference sequence). This CDR3 is 16 amino acids long. V shed 5 bases, J shed 4 bases, and the junction held 7 bases outside the gene matches. CDR3 nucleotide sequence: TGTGCCAGCAGCAAGACAGGGGCGGCCGGGGCCAACGTCCTGACTTTC. Encoded protein: CASSKTGAAGANVLTF.

The chain combines TRBV7-3 with TRBJ1-1; no definite D call. Germline values: CDR1 SGHTA, CDR2 FQGTGA. V was clipped by 4 bases and J by 4 bases, with 13 bases between them. CDR3 length: 14 residues. The CDR3 loop is CASSSSGGFTEAFF. The CDR3, as DNA: TGTGCCAGCAGCTCCTCTGGCGGGTTCACTGAAGCTTTCTTT.

This clone was found a few times. The genes are TRBV5-4 and TRBJ2-1; D gene ambiguous. Trimming shortened V by 4 bases and J by 0 bases, and 14 bases separated the two germline ends. The CDR3 consists of 16 residues. Germline V gives CDR1 SGHNT, CDR2 YYREEE (reference sequence). CDR3 coding DNA: TGTGCCAGCAGCGCCGACTGGTTCAGCTCCTACAATGAGCAGTTCTTC. Translation: CASSADWFSSYNEQFF.